This T cell receptor (beta chain) originates from a study of cytomegalovirus exposure and HLA in healthy donors. The PCR was carried out with 60 Vbeta primers and 13 Jbeta primers. Measured with immunoSEQ multiplex PCR; TCRdb has only the in-frame clones, and not every one. The sample lists more than 85,000 clones; 60% to 80% were seen once. This clone was found once. The germline gives CDR1 SEHNR, CDR2 FQNEAQ (reference sequence). The CDR3 runs 15 residues. Germline trimming cut 7 bases from V and 2 bases from J; bases unmatched to any gene: 9. The chain combines TRBV7-9 with TRBJ2-3, with TRBD1 matching over 7 bases. The clonotype originates from a female donor in good health and CMV-seronegative. Source material: PBMCs. The CDR3 DNA is TGTGCCAGCAACGGTGGGGACAGTTTCACAGATACGCAGTATTTT. It encodes CASNGGDSFTDTQYF.